The clone carrying this T cell receptor (beta chain) was found once. Antigen specificity is unknown. This record belongs to a study of shared clonotypes between healthy human individuals. The CDR3 is 13 residues long. V shed 0 bases and J shed 4 bases, with 4 bases lying between them. Germline V gives CDR1 MNHEY, CDR2 SVGAGI. This table comes from immunoSEQ multiplex PCR, and its TCRdb copy is limited to in-frame clones, with some not included. The sample holds hundreds of thousands of clones, more than 70% seen once. Whole-study results and caveats: The study found lower generation probabilities in non-shared clonotypes than in those shared by all four donors.

The CD4+ fraction was divided into a CD45RA+ naive subset and a CD45RA-negative memory subset. The sample comprised memory CD4+ T cells sorted from blood. Subset meaning: CD45RA-negative fraction. The receptor's source is a woman aged 25 to 39 in good health. The V call is TRBV6-5, the J call TRBJ2-1; D ambiguous. CDR3: CASSYSVYNEQFF. Written as DNA, the CDR3 is TGTGCCAGCAGTTACTCTGTTTACAATGAGCAGTTCTTC.